Below are 3 T cell receptor beta chains sequenced from a single sample in a study of regulatory T cells in long-lasting Graves disease. Stated time point: newly diagnosed GD, antithyroid drugs for less than 3 months. From RNA extracted from PBMCs, the TCR library was made. The authors built TCR beta libraries using iRepertoire HTBI primers and Arm-PCR of CDR3 regions. From the multiplex PCR reads, TCRdb called clonotypes with MiXCR, one entry per CDR3 protein. The table has around 250,000 distinct CDR3 sequences, about 19% seen once; the top ten hold around 13%. The specimen comprised peripheral blood mononuclear cells (PBMCs), sampled at new diagnosis, from a patient treated with antithyroid drugs. These receptors were obtained from a female donor with Graves disease.

This clonotype was seen repeatedly, ten times or more. The rearrangement joins TRBV2 to TRBJ2-1; D gene uncertain. This CDR3 is built from 13 residues. Germline V gene sequence: CDR1 SNHLY, CDR2 FYNNEI. Trimming pared 6 bases from V and 4 bases from J, leaving 10 bases between. CDR3 bases: TGTGCCAGCAGCGTAGGCTCGTACAATGAGCAGTTCTTC. This gives the protein CASSVGSYNEQFF.

To note about this clonotype: Just one base apart from a much larger clone, this may be a read error. The chain uses TRBV5-1 and TRBJ2-5; 8 bases align to TRBD2. Germline assignment: CDR1 SGHRS and CDR2 YFSETQ. This CDR3 region has 15 residues. Trimming at V came to 6 bases and at J to 7 bases, leaving 14 bases not matched to a gene. CDR3 coding DNA: TGCGCCAGCACCCCGGCGGGGGGAAAGGCGGTGACCCAGTACTTC. Protein sequence: CASTPAGGKAVTQYF.

This clonotype showed up many times. As DNA, the CDR3 is TGCGCCAGCAGTGATTTGTTTTACCAGCCCCAGCATTTT. Its protein is CASSDLFYQPQHF. The gene calls are TRBV10-2 and TRBJ1-5; D gene ambiguous. The CDR3 length is 13 residues. Germline V CDR1 and CDR2: WSHSY, SAAADI. The V and J ends lost 3 bases and 7 bases respectively, with 10 bases between them.